These 29 T cell receptor beta chains were sequenced from one sample in a study of regulatory T cells in long-lasting Graves disease (dated by TCRdb to about 2021). The library was produced with multiplex PCR. Sequenced using an Illumina HiSeq 4000. TCR beta libraries were built with iRepertoire HTBI primers and Arm-PCR amplification of CDR3 regions. The public reads were reanalyzed by TCRdb: fastp trimming at Q25, MiXCR alignment, in-frame beta chains only. Here each entry gathers all rows of one CDR3 protein and keeps the most common genes and DNA. The sample profile shows about 500,000 distinct CDR3 sequences; about 17% of them were found once. 9% to 15% of the sample rests with the top ten. The time point label corresponds to: newly diagnosed GD, antithyroid drugs for less than 3 months. RNA was extracted from PBMCs in TRIzol for both TCR sequencing and RNA sequencing. The sample was also linked to a second study, of T cells in Graves' hyperthyroidism and ophthalmopathy.

The sample consisted of peripheral blood mononuclear cells (PBMCs), taken at new diagnosis, from a patient treated with antithyroid drugs. The receptors were gathered from a man aged 35 to 55 with Graves disease. Donor details come from another sample of the same person, matched by shared clones.

V usage is TRBV10-1 and J usage is TRBJ2-2; D not resolved. Germline CDR1 is WNHNN and CDR2 is SYGVQD (reference sequence). Trimming removed 0 bases at V and 5 bases at J, with 4 bases between. This CDR3 has 13 amino acids. CDR3 nucleotide sequence: TGCGCCAGCAGTGAGTCGGAGACCGGGGAGCTGTTTTTT. The encoded protein is CASSESETGELFF.

In this sample, this clonotype turned up many times. This chain connects TRBV28 to TRBJ1-2, with 11 bases matching TRBD1. The CDR3 is made up of 17 amino acids. Germline V lookup: CDR1 MDHEN, CDR2 SYDVKM. The V segment lost 5 bases and the J segment 6 bases; nucleotides outside the gene matches: 14. In nucleotides, the CDR3 is TGTGCCAGCAGTCCGTGGACAGGGGGCGGCACATCGGATGGCTACACCTTC. Residues: CASSPWTGGGTSDGYTF.

This clonotype was counted at least ten times. This chain uses TRBV6-1 with TRBJ1-6; the D gene is possibly TRBD1 (6 bases). Germline V CDR1 and CDR2: MNHNS, SASEGT. CDR3 length: 19 amino acids. The V gene lost 2 bases and the J gene lost 13 bases, with 30 bases spanning the gap. Written as DNA, the CDR3 is TGTGCCAGCAGTGAAACAGAGAATCCGGGACACGCAGCAAGTTGGCCCCTCCACTTT. Its translation: CASSETENPGHAASWPLHF.

This clonotype was seen a few times. V is TRBV4-1 and J is TRBJ2-7, with TRBD2 matching over 8 bases. Germline-derived CDR1 and CDR2 are MGHRA and YSYEKL. This CDR3 has 16 amino acids. J was trimmed by 4 bases and V by 4 bases; bases with no gene match: 12. CDR3 amino acids: CASSRLQLADLYEQYF. CDR3 nucleotides: TGCGCCAGCAGCCGACTTCAACTAGCGGACCTGTACGAGCAGTACTTC.

This clonotype was seen ten or more times. The chain has TRBV29-1 and TRBJ2-1; 7 positions match TRBD2. The CDR3 consists of 13 residues. CDR1 is SQVTM, CDR2 ANQGSEA, per germline. The trim removed 6 bases at V and 1 base at J, leaving 3 bases unmatched. DNA of the CDR3: TGCAGCGTGGCGGGAGCGTCCTACAATGAGCAGTTCTTC. It encodes CSVAGASYNEQFF.

This clonotype was observed many times. The rearrangement uses TRBV28 and TRBJ2-7, with D possibly being TRBD1 or TRBD2 (5 bases each). CDR1 MDHEN and CDR2 SYDVKM come from the germline V gene. V shed 0 bases and J shed 4 bases, with 13 bases lying between them. This CDR3 is 15 amino acids long. The CDR3 here is CASSLWGRTGYEQYF. The CDR3 DNA reads TGTGCCAGCAGTTTATGGGGGCGGACTGGTTACGAGCAGTACTTC.

The chain has TRBV4-1 and TRBJ2-5, with unresolved D. CDR1 and CDR2 (germline): MGHRA, YSYEKL. The CDR3 covers 14 residues. V was clipped by 1 base and J by 2 bases, with 8 bases between them. The CDR3 region is CASSQVAEQETQYF. CDR3 coding DNA: TGCGCCAGCAGCCAAGTGGCAGAACAAGAGACCCAGTACTTC.

The chain carries TRBV12-3 or TRBV12-4 and TRBJ1-2; no reliable D call. With 6 bases removed from V and 2 bases from J, the gap between germline ends came to 19 bases. This CDR3 region has 16 residues. For the CDR3, the DNA is TGTGCCAGCAGCTACTCCGGGAGAGCCATGAACTATGGCTACACCTTC. This gives the protein CASSYSGRAMNYGYTF.

The CDR3 spells CASSPGTSATDTQYF. The CDR3 region has the DNA TGTGCCAGCAGCCCGGGGACTAGCGCTACAGATACGCAGTATTTT. The chain uses TRBV2 and TRBJ2-3; 10 bases agree with TRBD2. Germline V gene lookup returns CDR1 SNHLY and CDR2 FYNNEI. The junction had 6 bases not matched to a gene; V was cut back by 6 bases and J by 3 bases. The CDR3 runs 15 residues.

At least ten counts were recorded for this clonotype. This sequence joins TRBV12-3 or TRBV12-4 and TRBJ1-1; unclear D gene. CDR3 length: 14 residues. Between the trimmed V and J ends, which lost 6 bases and 1 base, there was a span of 12 bases. In DNA, the CDR3 is TGTGCCAGCAGCTTATTCTCCGGGAACACTGAAGCTTTCTTT. Protein sequence: CASSLFSGNTEAFF.

The table lists this clonotype with a few counts. The chain recombines TRBV11-2 with TRBJ2-5; D might be TRBD1 or TRBD2, each matching 5 bases. CDR3 length: 14 residues. CDR1 is SGHAT, CDR2 FQNNGV, per germline. V dropped 5 bases and J dropped 5 bases, with 15 bases sitting between them. The CDR3 nucleotides are TGTGCCAGCAGCCAGGGCTCCTGGGAGGAGACCCAGTACTTC. This encodes CASSQGSWEETQYF. Based on the CDR3 plus reference TRBV11-2 and TRBJ2-5, the full variable domain is EAGVAQSPRYKIIEKRQSVAFWCNPISGHATLYWYQQILGQGPKLLIQFQNNGVVDDSQLPKDRFSAERLKGVDSTLKIQPAKLEDSAVYLCASSQGSWEETQYFGPGTRLLVL.

The chain has TRBV20-1 and TRBJ2-3; D is possibly TRBD1 (5 bases). Germline-derived CDR1 and CDR2 are DFQATT and SNEGSKA (reference sequence). The CDR3 has 14 residues. The V end lost 5 bases, the J end lost 6 bases, and 18 bases lay between the germline ends. The chain's CDR3 is CSAGAGALSDTQYF. In DNA, the CDR3 is TGCAGTGCTGGGGCAGGAGCGTTGTCCGATACGCAGTATTTT.

This clonotype showed up just a few times. The chain has TRBV29-1 and TRBJ1-4, with D hard to call. The CDR3 totals 12 residues. The germline V gene has CDR1 SQVTM and CDR2 ANQGSEA. V was pared by 7 bases and J by 8 bases, with 14 bases between. The CDR3 loop reads CSASGGSEKLFF. The CDR3 nucleotides read TGCAGCGCATCGGGAGGTAGCGAAAAACTGTTTTTT.

The J gene is TRBJ2-1, the V gene TRBV6-1; 11 bases match TRBD2. J lost 5 bases, V lost 7 bases, and 7 bases had no gene match. This CDR3 contains 15 residues. The V gene's germline CDR1 is MNHNS and CDR2 SASEGT. In nucleotides, the CDR3 is TGTGCCAGCACTCCAGGGACTAGCGGCCACAATGAGCAGTTCTTC. Translating it yields CASTPGTSGHNEQFF.

This clonotype was seen only a few times. Mismatch with germline at one junction end may stem from a read error. The J gene is TRBJ2-7, the V gene TRBV28; TRBD1 is a possible D gene (6 bases). CDR3 length: 17 amino acids. Per germline, CDR1 MDHEN and CDR2 SYDVKM. The CDR3 is CASSYTLQGLNSYEQCF. CDR3 in DNA: TGTGCCAGCAGCTACACACTACAGGGCTTAAACTCCTACGAGCAGTGCTTC.

The sample holds many counts of this clonotype. The chain uses TRBV7-2 and TRBJ2-1; weak D call: TRBD2 (5 bases). CDR1 and CDR2 (germline): SGHTA, FQGNSA. Trimming pared 2 bases from V and 7 bases from J, leaving 12 bases between. The CDR3 runs 14 residues. The CDR3 nucleotides are TGTGCCAGCAGCTTACAAATCGGGGAAAATGAGCAGTTCTTC. Translating it yields CASSLQIGENEQFF.

This clonotype has ten or more counts. The genes are TRBV30 and TRBJ2-7; weak D call: TRBD2 (5 bases). Germline CDR1 GTSNPN, CDR2 SVGIG (reference sequence). The CDR3 sequence is 13 residues long. Trimming stripped 0 bases from V and 9 bases from J, with 15 bases between. The CDR3 spells CAWSVEVFEGQYF. The CDR3 coding sequence is TGTGCCTGGAGTGTTGAAGTTTTTGAGGGGCAGTACTTC.

Only a few counts were recorded for this clonotype. The V and J genes are TRBV27 and TRBJ2-7, with 7 bases aligning to TRBD1. CDR1 and CDR2 (germline): MNHEY, SMNVEV (reference sequence). The CDR3 runs 15 residues. V shed 3 bases and J 5 bases; nucleotides not matched to a gene: 10. CDR3 residues: CASSFASTGQDEQYF. As DNA, the CDR3 is TGTGCCAGCAGTTTCGCCAGTACCGGACAGGACGAGCAGTACTTC.

This clonotype was observed many times. The gene calls are TRBV28 and TRBJ2-1; 11 positions match TRBD2. The junction had 9 bases not matched to a gene; V was cut back by 4 bases and J by 7 bases. Germline values: CDR1 MDHEN, CDR2 SYDVKM. The CDR3 has 16 residues. This CDR3 reads CASSSITGTSGNEQFF. The DNA for the CDR3 is TGTGCCAGCAGTTCAATAACCGGGACTAGCGGTAATGAGCAGTTCTTC.

This clonotype was seen ten or more times. The V and J genes are TRBV5-1 and TRBJ2-7; D may be TRBD2 (5 bases). The V and J ends lost 1 base and 3 bases respectively, with 11 bases between them. CDR1 is SGHRS and CDR2 is YFSETQ in the germline V gene. This CDR3 has 14 amino acids. CDR3 bases: TGCGCCAGCAGCTTGTGGACGGGGAGCTACGAGCAGTACTTC. Translating gives CASSLWTGSYEQYF.

This clonotype came up many times. The chain recombines TRBV6-2 or TRBV6-3 with TRBJ2-5; D is perhaps TRBD2 (5 bases). This CDR3 has 14 amino acids. V shed 4 bases and J shed 5 bases, with 14 bases lying between them. Looked up from germline, CDR1 is MNHEY and CDR2 is SVGEGT. CDR3 protein: CASSSVGVWETQYF. As DNA, the CDR3 is TGTGCCAGCAGTTCCGTCGGGGTTTGGGAGACCCAGTACTTC.

The V and J genes are TRBV3-1 and TRBJ2-2; the D is unclear. Trimming left V 1 base short and J 9 bases short, with 12 bases between. CDR3 length: 14 residues. CDR1 LGHDT and CDR2 YNNKEL come from the germline V gene (reference sequence). CDR3 sequence (DNA): TGTGCCAGCAGCCAAGGGTCAACACTGCGGGAGCTGTTTTTT. Amino acid sequence: CASSQGSTLRELFF. Complete variable domain (other parts from reference TRBV3-1 and TRBJ2-2): DTAVSQTPKYLVTQMGNDKSIKCEQNLGHDTMYWYKQDSKKFLKIMFSYNNKELIINETVPNRFSPKSPDKAHLNLHINSLELGDSAVYFCASSQGSTLRELFFGEGSRLTVL.

The genes are TRBV29-1 and TRBJ1-2; D may be TRBD1 (5 bases). Trimming shortened V by 0 bases and J by 4 bases, and 21 bases separated the two germline ends. CDR3 length: 17 amino acids. Germline CDR1 and CDR2: SQVTM and ANQGSEA. This chain's CDR3 is CSVEDQGTDRVGYGYTF. The CDR3 nucleotides are TGCAGCGTTGAAGATCAAGGAACAGACAGAGTAGGCTATGGCTACACCTTC.

This clonotype was detected many times. The conserved final phenylalanine or tryptophan is absent from the CDR3, which likely points to a read error. V and J are TRBV28 and TRBJ2-5; D is perhaps TRBD1 or TRBD2 (6 bases each). V was pared by 5 bases and J by 2 bases, with 21 bases between. CDR3 length equals 17 residues. Germline CDR1 and CDR2: MDHEN and SYDVKM. The CDR3 protein is CASSPPGTRGLQETQYS. The CDR3 DNA sequence: TGTGCCAGCAGTCCCCCTGGTACACGGGGGCTACAAGAGACCCAGTACTCC.

The chain carries TRBV30 and TRBJ2-7; D may be TRBD2 (6 bases). Germline values: CDR1 GTSNPN, CDR2 SVGIG (reference sequence). The CDR3 is 11 amino acids. V lost 3 bases to trimming and J lost 5 bases, with 8 bases between them. Here the CDR3 reads CAWRRDHEQYF. The CDR3 region has the DNA TGTGCCTGGAGGCGGGATCACGAGCAGTACTTC.

J is TRBJ2-5 and V is TRBV20-1; 11 bases are shared with TRBD2. J gave up 5 bases and V 4 bases, and 9 bases lay outside the gene matches. The germline V gene encodes CDR1 DFQATT and CDR2 SNEGSKA (reference sequence). CDR3 length equals 15 residues. CDR3 sequence (DNA): TGCAGTGCTATAGCGGGAGGGGGCTTGAGGGAGACCCAGTACTTC. This encodes CSAIAGGGLRETQYF.

Note on this clonotype: A much larger clonotype is one base distant, so this may be a read error. CDR3 residues: CASGGLAGGSTDTQYF. The CDR3 DNA follows: TGTGCCAGCGGCGGACTAGCGGGAGGTTCCACAGATACGCAGTATTTT. The V gene is TRBV6-1, the J gene TRBJ2-3; TRBD2 matches 14 bases. With 8 bases clipped from V and 2 bases from J, the junction kept 6 bases outside the gene matches. The CDR3 is 16 amino acids. Germline values: CDR1 MNHNS, CDR2 SASEGT.

The V and J genes are TRBV12-3 or TRBV12-4 and TRBJ1-2; TRBD1 matches 7 bases. The trim removed 5 bases at V and 8 bases at J, leaving 11 bases unmatched. The CDR3 contains 14 residues. CDR3 in DNA: TGTGCCAGCAGTGGAGAGGGGGCTATGTGGGGCTACACCTTC. Translation gives CASSGEGAMWGYTF.

This clonotype was detected a few times. The chain has TRBV20-1 and TRBJ2-3; D is undetermined. The V end lost 3 bases, the J end lost 3 bases, and 16 bases lay between the germline ends. The germline V gene encodes CDR1 DFQATT and CDR2 SNEGSKA (reference sequence). CDR3 size: 15 residues. Here the CDR3 DNA reads TGCAGTGCTAGGGCCCGGAAAGGATTAACAGATACGCAGTATTTT. Protein sequence: CSARARKGLTDTQYF.